This T cell receptor (beta chain) was sequenced for a study of T cell repertoires in cytomegalovirus infection. Overall study context: CMV infection and matching HLA type were both indicated by public TCR beta signatures. General study results and limits: CMV carriers with the relevant HLA were identified by cumulative public TCR beta family frequency. Predominance within the ex vivo response was attributable to HLA-C-restricted CMV-specific TCR beta clonotypes.

The CDR3 is 15 amino acids. Germline V gene lookup returns CDR1 LNHDA and CDR2 SQIVND (reference sequence). Points on this clonotype: Its antigen is not known. A junction boundary mismatches the germline segment, possibly from a read error.

TCRdb ran MiXCR on the reads and lists one entry per CDR3 protein. This table holds about 740,000 distinct CDR3 sequences, about 40% found once. Sequencing used PBMCs. The receptor was derived from a human donor in good health (CMV status not recorded). Some clones in this sample may be carry-over from other donors' samples. The V call is TRBV19, the J call TRBJ1-2; TRBD1 might be the D (6 bases). The DNA of the CDR3 is TGTGCCAGTTATTCCGGGGGGCAGCCGTACTATTGCTACACCTTC. This gives the protein CASYSGGQPYYCYTF.